Listed below are T cell receptor beta chains from one sample, sequenced in a study of T cells after posttransplantation cyclophosphamide. Clones were sequenced by immunoSEQ multiplex PCR, and TCRdb holds only the in-frame ones, with some missing. The sample carries around 17,000 clones, around 84% recorded once. The sample was PBMCs, taken after allogeneic stem cell transplant with calcineurin inhibitor and methotrexate. The receptors here all came from a female patient in her late teens or twenties who received an allogeneic stem cell transplant from an unrelated donor, was CMV-positive, and had acute and chronic GVHD. Some T cells may originate from the graft donor. Each CDR3 is given with its conserved first and last residue.

v_call: TRBV25-1
cdr3_aa: CASSESPGEQYF

v_call: TRBV12-5
cdr3_aa: CASGTGQGRYEQYF

v_call: TRBV5-1
cdr3_aa: CASSLEGGSYGYTF

v_call: TRBV19
cdr3_aa: CASSQRRTGGDRFEAFF

v_call: TRBV19
cdr3_aa: CASSQNRDVAYYNEQFF

v_call: TRBV7-9
cdr3_aa: CASSLALLADEQYF

v_call: TRBV5-1
cdr3_aa: CASSTGQGIMNTEAFF

v_call: TRBV6-6
cdr3_aa: CASSYSAGRDEQYF

v_call: TRBV27
cdr3_aa: CASSLTNEAFF

v_call: TRBV9
cdr3_aa: CASSAHVRGNEQFF

v_call: TRBV29-1
cdr3_aa: CSVVGSGGNTGELFF

v_call: TRBV2
cdr3_aa: CASGIAGLGNEQFF

v_call: TRBV7-2
cdr3_aa: CASSAQAYNEQFF

v_call: TRBV6-5
cdr3_aa: CASSSATDTGELFF

v_call: TRBV9
cdr3_aa: CASSVRGLDSYNEQFF

v_call: TRBV5-6
cdr3_aa: CASRRSLDSNQPQHF

v_call: TRBV6-6
cdr3_aa: CASSYSGGSSYNEQFF

v_call: TRBV5-5
cdr3_aa: CASSSNDRGGDEQYF

v_call: TRBV25-1
cdr3_aa: CASSELRNTEAFF

v_call: TRBV10-2
cdr3_aa: CASSERRTNEKLFF

v_call: TRBV10-3
cdr3_aa: CAISESVLTVYGYTF

v_call: TRBV19
cdr3_aa: CASSWAVNSNQPQHF

v_call: TRBV28
cdr3_aa: CASSLTPANEQFF

v_call: TRBV14
cdr3_aa: CASSSNDRGGDEQYF

v_call: TRBV9
cdr3_aa: CASSVGGPLNTEAFF

v_call: TRBV29-1
cdr3_aa: CSVEPGDGYTF

v_call: TRBV4-1
cdr3_aa: CASSQPGTSPNTGELFF

v_call: TRBV2
cdr3_aa: CASSGGRASGTEQYF

v_call: TRBV28
cdr3_aa: CASISGGLHEKLFF

v_call: TRBV27
cdr3_aa: CASSLDRGRLGKLFF

v_call: TRBV2
cdr3_aa: CASRVLAGGEQYF

v_call: TRBV27
cdr3_aa: CASSLIGTGGSYEQYF

v_call: TRBV10-3
cdr3_aa: CAIRDSPPNYGYTF

v_call: TRBV29-1
cdr3_aa: CSVDGGLRQAYGYTF

v_call: TRBV7-2
cdr3_aa: CASSRQLGTSGTTYEQYF

v_call: TRBV29-1
cdr3_aa: CSVHPTGEYGYTF

v_call: TRBV19
cdr3_aa: CASSNQRSSYEQYF

v_call: TRBV6-6
cdr3_aa: CASSYRDRDQPQHF

v_call: TRBV27
cdr3_aa: CASSLGAGGSYEQYF

v_call: TRBV6-1
cdr3_aa: CASSSGGSSYEQYF

v_call: TRBV19
cdr3_aa: CASSIHRNSNQPQHF

v_call: TRBV30
cdr3_aa: CAWSVGTGGRGYTF

v_call: TRBV14
cdr3_aa: CASSQDLWTGHGYGYTF

v_call: TRBV28
cdr3_aa: CASSASGRALGANVLTF

v_call: TRBV6-5
cdr3_aa: CASSRPGQGATEAFF

v_call: TRBV5-5
cdr3_aa: CASSLVGGGPTDTQYF

v_call: TRBV6-1
cdr3_aa: CASGTGLGNQPQHF

v_call: TRBV5-1
cdr3_aa: CASSLVAGRVNTEAFF

v_call: TRBV5-8
cdr3_aa: CASSYTGVNTGELFF

v_call: TRBV2
cdr3_aa: CASSEPRGRENTIYF

v_call: TRBV27
cdr3_aa: CASSLRASGDIGYNEQFF

v_call: TRBV11-2
cdr3_aa: CASSLGPRIEAFF

v_call: TRBV19
cdr3_aa: CASTQGPLGDEQFF

v_call: TRBV7-9
cdr3_aa: CASSPPRREGEQYF

v_call: TRBV28
cdr3_aa: CASRWTSGTYEQYF